This TCR beta chain was obtained from a study of cytomegalovirus exposure and HLA in healthy donors. Study-wide results and limits: Reportedly, HLA-A and HLA-B alleles of most subjects were accurately predicted from TCR beta. TCR beta V- and J-gene trimming was later associated with a missense DCLRE1C variant. Reports indicated that the classifier achieved high specificity and sensitivity in diagnosing cytomegalovirus status.

Of note for this clone: The antigen is unknown.

V was shortened by 4 bases and J by 5 bases, with 14 bases between the two germline ends. Germline CDR1 SGHTA, CDR2 FQGNSA. CDR3 length: 14 residues. It was with 60 Vbeta and 13 Jbeta primers that the PCR ran. Produced via immunoSEQ multiplex PCR; TCRdb's table is partial and in-frame only. Of 100,000 to 150,000 clones in the sample, around 8.5% were seen once. The chain uses TRBV7-2 and TRBJ1-1; TRBD1 might be the D (6 bases). The sequenced sample was PBMCs. This clonotype originated in a man aged 40-55 years in good health and CMV-seronegative. CDR3 sequence: CASSSWGRGTEAFF. CDR3 sequence (DNA): TGTGCCAGCAGCTCTTGGGGGCGGGGGACTGAAGCTTTCTTT.